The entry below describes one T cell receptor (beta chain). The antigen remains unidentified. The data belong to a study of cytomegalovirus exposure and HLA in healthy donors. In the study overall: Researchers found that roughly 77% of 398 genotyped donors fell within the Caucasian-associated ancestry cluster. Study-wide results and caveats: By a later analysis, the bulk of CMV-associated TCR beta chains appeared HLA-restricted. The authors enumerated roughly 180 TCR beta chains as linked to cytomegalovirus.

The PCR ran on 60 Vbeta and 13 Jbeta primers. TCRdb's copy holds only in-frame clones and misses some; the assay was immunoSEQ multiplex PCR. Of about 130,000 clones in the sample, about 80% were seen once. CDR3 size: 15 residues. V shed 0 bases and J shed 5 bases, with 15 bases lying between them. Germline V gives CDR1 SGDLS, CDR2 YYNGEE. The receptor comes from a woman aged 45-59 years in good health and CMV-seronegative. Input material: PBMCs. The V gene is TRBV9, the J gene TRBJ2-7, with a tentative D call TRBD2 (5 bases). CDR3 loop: CASSVGLAEWDEQYF. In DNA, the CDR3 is TGTGCCAGCAGCGTAGGGCTAGCTGAGTGGGACGAGCAGTACTTC.